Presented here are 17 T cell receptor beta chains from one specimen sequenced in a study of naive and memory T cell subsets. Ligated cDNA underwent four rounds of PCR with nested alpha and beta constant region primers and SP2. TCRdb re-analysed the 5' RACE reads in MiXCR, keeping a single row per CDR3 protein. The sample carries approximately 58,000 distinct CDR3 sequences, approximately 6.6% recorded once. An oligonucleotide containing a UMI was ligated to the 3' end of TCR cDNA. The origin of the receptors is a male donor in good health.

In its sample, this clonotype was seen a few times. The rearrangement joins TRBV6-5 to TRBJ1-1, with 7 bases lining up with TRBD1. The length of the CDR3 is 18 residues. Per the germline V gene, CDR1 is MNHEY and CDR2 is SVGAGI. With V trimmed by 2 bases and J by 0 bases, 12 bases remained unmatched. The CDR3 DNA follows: TGTGCCAGCAGTTACCACCACAGGGGCGGTAGAATGAACACTGAAGCTTTCTTT. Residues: CASSYHHRGGRMNTEAFF.

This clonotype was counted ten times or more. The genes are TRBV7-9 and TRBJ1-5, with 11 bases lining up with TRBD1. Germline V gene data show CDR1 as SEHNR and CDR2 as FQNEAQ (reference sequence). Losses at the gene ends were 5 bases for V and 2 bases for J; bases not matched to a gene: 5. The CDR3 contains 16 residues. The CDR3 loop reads CASSPWTGGGNQPQHF. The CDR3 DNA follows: TGTGCCAGCAGCCCGTGGACAGGGGGCGGCAATCAGCCCCAGCATTTT.

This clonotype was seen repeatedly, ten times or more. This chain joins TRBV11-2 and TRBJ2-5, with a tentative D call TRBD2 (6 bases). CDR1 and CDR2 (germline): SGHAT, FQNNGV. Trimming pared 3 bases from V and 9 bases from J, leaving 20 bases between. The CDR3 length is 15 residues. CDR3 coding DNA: TGTGCCAGCAGCTTTAGTGGGGACTCCCTGCGTTCCCAGTACTTC. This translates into CASSFSGDSLRSQYF.

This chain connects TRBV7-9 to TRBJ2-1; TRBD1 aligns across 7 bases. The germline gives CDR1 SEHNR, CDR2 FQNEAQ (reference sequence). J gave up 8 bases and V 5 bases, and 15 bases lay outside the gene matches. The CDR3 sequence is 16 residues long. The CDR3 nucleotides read TGTGCCAGCAGCCCGCGACAGGGATCCCAATATTATGAGCAGTTCTTC. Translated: CASSPRQGSQYYEQFF.

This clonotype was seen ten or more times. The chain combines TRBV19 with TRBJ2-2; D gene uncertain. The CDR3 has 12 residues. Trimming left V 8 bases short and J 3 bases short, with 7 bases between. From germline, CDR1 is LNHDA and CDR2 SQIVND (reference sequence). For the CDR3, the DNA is TGTGCCAGTCGACCCGACACCGGGGAGCTGTTTTTT. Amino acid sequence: CASRPDTGELFF.

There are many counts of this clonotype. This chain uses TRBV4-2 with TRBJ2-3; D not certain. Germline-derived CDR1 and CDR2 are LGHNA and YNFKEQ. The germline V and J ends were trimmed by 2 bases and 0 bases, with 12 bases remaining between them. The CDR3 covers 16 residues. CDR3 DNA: TGTGCCAGCAGCCAAACGAAGGGAACTAGCACAGATACGCAGTATTTT. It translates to CASSQTKGTSTDTQYF.

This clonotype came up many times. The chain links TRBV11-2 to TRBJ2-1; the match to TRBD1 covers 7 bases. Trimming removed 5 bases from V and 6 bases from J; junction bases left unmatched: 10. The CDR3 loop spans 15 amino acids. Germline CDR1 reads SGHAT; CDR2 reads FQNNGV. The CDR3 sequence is CASSRAGGSGNEQFF. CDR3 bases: TGTGCCAGCAGCCGCGCAGGGGGAAGTGGCAATGAGCAGTTCTTC.

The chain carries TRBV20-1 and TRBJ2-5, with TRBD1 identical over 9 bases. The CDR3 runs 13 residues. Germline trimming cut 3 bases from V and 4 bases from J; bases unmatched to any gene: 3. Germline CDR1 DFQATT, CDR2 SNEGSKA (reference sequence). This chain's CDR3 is CSARDRGSETQYF. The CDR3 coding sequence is TGCAGTGCTAGGGACAGGGGATCAGAGACCCAGTACTTC.

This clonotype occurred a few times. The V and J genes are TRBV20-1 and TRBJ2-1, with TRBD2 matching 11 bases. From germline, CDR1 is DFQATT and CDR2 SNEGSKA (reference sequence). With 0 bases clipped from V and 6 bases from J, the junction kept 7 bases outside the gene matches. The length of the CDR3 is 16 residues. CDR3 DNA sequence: TGCAGTGCTAGAGATCTCAGGACTAGCGGGTCCAATGAGCAGTTCTTC. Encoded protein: CSARDLRTSGSNEQFF.

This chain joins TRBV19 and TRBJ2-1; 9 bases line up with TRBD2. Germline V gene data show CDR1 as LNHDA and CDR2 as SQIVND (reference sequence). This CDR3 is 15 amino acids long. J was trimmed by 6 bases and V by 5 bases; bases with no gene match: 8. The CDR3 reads CASSEAGGIGNEQFF. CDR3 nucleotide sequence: TGTGCCAGTAGTGAGGCGGGGGGGATCGGCAATGAGCAGTTCTTC.

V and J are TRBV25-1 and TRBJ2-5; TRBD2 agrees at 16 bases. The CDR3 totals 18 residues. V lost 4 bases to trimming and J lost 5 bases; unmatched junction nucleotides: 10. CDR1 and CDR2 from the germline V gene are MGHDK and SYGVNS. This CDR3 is CASSVPGLAGGPWETQYF. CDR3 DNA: TGTGCCAGCAGTGTCCCGGGACTAGCGGGGGGGCCCTGGGAGACCCAGTACTTC.

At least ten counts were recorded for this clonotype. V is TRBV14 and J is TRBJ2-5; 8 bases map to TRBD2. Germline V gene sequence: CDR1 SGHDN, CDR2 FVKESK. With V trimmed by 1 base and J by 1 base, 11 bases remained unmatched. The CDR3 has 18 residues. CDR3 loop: CASSQGQGFGLAQETQYF. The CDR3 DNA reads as TGTGCCAGCAGCCAAGGTCAGGGCTTTGGACTAGCCCAAGAGACCCAGTACTTC. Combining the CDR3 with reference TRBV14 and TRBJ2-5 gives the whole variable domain EAGVTQFPSHSVIEKGQTVTLRCDPISGHDNLYWYRRVMGKEIKFLLHFVKESKQDESGMPNNRFLAERTGGTYSTLKVQPAELEDSGVYFCASSQGQGFGLAQETQYFGPGTRLLVL.

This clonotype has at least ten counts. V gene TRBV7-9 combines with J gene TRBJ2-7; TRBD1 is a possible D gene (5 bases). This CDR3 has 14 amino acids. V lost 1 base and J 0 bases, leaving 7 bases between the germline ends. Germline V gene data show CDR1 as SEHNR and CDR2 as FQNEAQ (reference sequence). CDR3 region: CASSLVDSSYEQYF. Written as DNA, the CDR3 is TGTGCCAGCAGCTTAGTTGACAGCTCCTACGAGCAGTACTTC.

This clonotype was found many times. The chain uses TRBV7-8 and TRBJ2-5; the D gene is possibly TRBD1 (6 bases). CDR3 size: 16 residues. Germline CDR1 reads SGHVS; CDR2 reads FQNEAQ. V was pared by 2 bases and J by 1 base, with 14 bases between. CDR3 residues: CASSLLRDIFQETQYF. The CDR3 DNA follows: TGTGCCAGCAGCTTACTTCGGGACATATTCCAAGAGACCCAGTACTTC.

CDR3 bases: TGTGCCAGCAGCTTAACTCCGGGACAGGGGTTCCCCTATGGCTACACCTTC. It specifies CASSLTPGQGFPYGYTF. The V call is TRBV21-1, the J call TRBJ1-2; the table calls TRBD1, which could not be checked here. TRBV21-1 constitutes a pseudogene. CDR3 length equals 17 residues.

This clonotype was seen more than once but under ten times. DNA of the CDR3: TGCAGTGCTTCCGACAGGTCTCGAGATTTCCAAGAGACCCAGTACTTC. Amino acids: CSASDRSRDFQETQYF. The chain employs TRBV20-1 and TRBJ2-5, with D perhaps TRBD1 (6 bases). Per the germline V gene, CDR1 is DFQATT and CDR2 is SNEGSKA (reference sequence). The V end was cut by 5 bases, the J end by 1 base, with 20 bases between. The CDR3 has 16 residues.

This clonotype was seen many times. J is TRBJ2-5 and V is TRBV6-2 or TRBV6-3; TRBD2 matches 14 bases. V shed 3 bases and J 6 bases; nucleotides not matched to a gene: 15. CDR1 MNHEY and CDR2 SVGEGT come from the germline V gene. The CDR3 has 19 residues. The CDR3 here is CASSYQGTSGGPDVKTQYF. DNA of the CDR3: TGTGCCAGCAGTTATCAAGGGACTAGCGGGGGCCCAGACGTAAAGACCCAGTACTTC.